This T cell receptor beta chain comes out of a study of blood T cell repertoires in COVID-19. Study-wide context: Samples representing acute and convalescent COVID-19 were sourced from the United States, Italy and Spain. PBMCs, B-cell-depleted T cells, or T cells provided the cDNA or gDNA that made up the material.

Trimming cost V 0 bases and J 5 bases; bases outside gene matches: 9. This CDR3 has 16 residues. CDR1 LNHNV and CDR2 YYDKDF come from the germline V gene (reference sequence). Study processing details: Amplification with reference gene primers provided the estimates of nucleated cell counts. The repertoire was sequenced with immunoSEQ multiplex PCR; TCRdb's copy has only in-frame clones and lacks some. The V and J calls and the clone size are those of that table, but D and trimming were determined from the DNA. The sample carries roughly 150,000 clones, around 80% recorded once. Participant-given clinical history determined each cohort assignment.

The source is a woman in her 70s in a cohort exposed to, infected with or recovered from COVID-19 (not recorded which). V gene TRBV15 combines with J gene TRBJ1-2; TRBD1 matches at 7 bases. Sequenced input: PBMCs or T cells enriched from blood (not recorded which). CDR3 protein: CATSRDLPTGRYGYTF. The CDR3 coding sequence is TGTGCCACCAGCAGAGATCTCCCGACAGGGAGGTATGGCTACACCTTC.